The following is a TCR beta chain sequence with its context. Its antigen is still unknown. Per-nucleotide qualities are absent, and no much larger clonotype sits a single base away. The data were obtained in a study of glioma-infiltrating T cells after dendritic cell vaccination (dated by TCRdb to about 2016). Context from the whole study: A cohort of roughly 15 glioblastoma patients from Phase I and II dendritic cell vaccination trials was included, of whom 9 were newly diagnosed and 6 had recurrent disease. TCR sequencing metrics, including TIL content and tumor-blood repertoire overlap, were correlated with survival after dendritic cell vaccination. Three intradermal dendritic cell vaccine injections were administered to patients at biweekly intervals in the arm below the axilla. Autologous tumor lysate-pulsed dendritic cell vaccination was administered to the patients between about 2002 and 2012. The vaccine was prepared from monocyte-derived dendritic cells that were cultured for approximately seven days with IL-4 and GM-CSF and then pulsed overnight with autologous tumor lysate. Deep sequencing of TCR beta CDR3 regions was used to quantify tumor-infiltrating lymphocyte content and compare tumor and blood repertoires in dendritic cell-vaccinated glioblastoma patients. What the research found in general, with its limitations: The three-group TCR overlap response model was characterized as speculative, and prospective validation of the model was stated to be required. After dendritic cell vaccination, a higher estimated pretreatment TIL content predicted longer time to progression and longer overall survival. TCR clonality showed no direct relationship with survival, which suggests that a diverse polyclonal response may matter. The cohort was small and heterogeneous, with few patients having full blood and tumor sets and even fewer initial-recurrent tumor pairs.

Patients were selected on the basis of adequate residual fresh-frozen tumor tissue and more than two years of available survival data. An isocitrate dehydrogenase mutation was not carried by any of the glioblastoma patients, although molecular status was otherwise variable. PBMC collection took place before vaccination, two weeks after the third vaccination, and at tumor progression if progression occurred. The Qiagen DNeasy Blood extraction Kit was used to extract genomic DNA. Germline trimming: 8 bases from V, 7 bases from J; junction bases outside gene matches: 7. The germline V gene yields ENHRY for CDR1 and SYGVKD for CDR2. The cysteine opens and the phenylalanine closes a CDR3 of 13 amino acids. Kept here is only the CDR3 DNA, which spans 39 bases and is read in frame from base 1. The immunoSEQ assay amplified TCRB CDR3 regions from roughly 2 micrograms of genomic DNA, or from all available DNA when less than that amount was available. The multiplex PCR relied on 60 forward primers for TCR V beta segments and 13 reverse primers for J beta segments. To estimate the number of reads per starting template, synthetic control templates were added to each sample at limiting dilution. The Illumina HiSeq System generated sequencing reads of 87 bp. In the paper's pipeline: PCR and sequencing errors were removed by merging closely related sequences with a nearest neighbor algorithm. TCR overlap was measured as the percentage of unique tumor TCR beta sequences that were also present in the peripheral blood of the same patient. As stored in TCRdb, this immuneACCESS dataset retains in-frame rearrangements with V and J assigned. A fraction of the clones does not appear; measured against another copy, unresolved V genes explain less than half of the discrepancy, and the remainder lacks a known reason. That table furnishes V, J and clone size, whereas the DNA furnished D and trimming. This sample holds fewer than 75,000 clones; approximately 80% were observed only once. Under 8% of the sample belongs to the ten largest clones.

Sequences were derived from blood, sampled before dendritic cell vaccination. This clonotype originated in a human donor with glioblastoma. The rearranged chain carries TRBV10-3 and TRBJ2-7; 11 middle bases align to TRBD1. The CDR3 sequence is CAIEGTGGREQYF. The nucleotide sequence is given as TGTGCCATCGAAGGGACAGGGGGTCGGGAGCAGTACTTC.